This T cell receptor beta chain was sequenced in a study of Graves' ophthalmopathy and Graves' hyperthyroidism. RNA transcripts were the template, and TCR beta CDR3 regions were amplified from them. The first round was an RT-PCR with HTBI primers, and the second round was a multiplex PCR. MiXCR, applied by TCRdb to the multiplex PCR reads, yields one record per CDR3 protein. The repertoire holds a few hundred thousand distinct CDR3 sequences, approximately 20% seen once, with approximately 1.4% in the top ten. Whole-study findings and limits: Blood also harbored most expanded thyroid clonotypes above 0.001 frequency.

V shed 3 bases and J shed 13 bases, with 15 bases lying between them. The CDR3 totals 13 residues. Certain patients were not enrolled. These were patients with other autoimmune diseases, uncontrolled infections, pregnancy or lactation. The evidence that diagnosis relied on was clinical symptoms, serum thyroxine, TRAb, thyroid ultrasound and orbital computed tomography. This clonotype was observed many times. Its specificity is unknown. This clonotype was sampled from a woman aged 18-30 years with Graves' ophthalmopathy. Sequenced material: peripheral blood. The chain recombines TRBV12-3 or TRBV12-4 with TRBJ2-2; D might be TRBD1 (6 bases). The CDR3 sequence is CASSFTGSEALFF. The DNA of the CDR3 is TGTGCCAGCAGTTTCACAGGGTCGGAGGCGCTGTTTTTT.